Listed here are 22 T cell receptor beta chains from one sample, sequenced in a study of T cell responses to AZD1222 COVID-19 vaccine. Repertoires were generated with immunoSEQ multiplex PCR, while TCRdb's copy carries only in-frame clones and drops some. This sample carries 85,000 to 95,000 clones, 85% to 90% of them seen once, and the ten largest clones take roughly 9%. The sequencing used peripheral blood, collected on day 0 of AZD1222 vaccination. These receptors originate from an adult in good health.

The CDR3, as DNA: TGTGCCAGCAGTTACAAGGCCTGGGAGGCTGAAGCTTTCTTT. Its protein is CASSYKAWEAEAFF. The rearrangement links TRBV2 to TRBJ1-1, with D unresolved. Germline CDR1 and CDR2: SNHLY and FYNNEI. The CDR3 consists of 14 residues. Trimming stripped 5 bases from V and 6 bases from J, with 16 bases between.

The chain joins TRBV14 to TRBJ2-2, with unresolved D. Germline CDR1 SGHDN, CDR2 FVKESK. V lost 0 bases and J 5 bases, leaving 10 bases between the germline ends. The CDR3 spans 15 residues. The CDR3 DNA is TGTGCCAGCAGCCAAGATCTTCGCCAGACCGGGGAGCTGTTTTTT. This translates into CASSQDLRQTGELFF.

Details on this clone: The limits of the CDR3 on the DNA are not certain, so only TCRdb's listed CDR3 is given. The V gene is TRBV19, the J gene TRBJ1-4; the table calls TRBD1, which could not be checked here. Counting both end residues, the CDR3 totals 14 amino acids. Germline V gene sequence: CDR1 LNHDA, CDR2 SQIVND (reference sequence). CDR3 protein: CASSILAKNEKLFF.

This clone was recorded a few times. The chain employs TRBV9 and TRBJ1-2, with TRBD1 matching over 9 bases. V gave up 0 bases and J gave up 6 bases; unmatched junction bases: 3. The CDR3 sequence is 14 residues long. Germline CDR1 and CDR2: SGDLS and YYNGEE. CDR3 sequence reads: CASSVGTGVNGYTF. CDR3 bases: TGTGCCAGCAGCGTAGGGACAGGGGTTAATGGCTACACCTTC. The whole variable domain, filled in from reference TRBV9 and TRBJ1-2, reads DSGVTQTPKHLITATGQRVTLRCSPRSGDLSVYWYQQSLDQGLQFLIQYYNGEERAKGNILERFSAQQFPDLHSELNLSSLELGDSALYFCASSVGTGVNGYTFGSGTRLTVV.

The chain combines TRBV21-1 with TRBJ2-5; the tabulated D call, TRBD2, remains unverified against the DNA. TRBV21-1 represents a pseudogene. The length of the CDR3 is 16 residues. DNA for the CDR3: TGTGCCAGCAGCAAAGGGGTGGAGCGGGTCCAAGAGACCCAGTACTTC. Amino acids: CASSKGVERVQETQYF.

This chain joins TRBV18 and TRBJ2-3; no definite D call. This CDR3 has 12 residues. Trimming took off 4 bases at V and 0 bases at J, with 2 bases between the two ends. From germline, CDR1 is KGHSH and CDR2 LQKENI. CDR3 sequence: CASSQSTDTQYF. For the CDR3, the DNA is TGTGCCAGCTCACAAAGCACAGATACGCAGTATTTT.

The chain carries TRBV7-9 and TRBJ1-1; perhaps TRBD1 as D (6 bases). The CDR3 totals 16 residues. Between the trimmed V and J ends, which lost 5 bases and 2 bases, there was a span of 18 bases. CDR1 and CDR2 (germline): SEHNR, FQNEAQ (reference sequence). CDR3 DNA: TGTGCCAGCAGCGCACAGGGTTCGGCAGGAAACACTGAAGCTTTCTTT. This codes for CASSAQGSAGNTEAFF.

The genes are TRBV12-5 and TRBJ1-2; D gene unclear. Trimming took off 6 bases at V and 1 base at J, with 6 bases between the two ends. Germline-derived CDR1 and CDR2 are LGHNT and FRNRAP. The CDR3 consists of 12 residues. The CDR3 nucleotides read TGTGCTAGTGGGGGATTTAACTATGGCTACACCTTC. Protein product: CASGGFNYGYTF.

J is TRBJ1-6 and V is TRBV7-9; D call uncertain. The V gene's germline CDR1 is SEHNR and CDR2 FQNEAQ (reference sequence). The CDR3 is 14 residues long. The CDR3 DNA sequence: TGTGCAACCTCGGGTTTGGGCGAAACTTCACCCCTCCACTTT. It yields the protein CATSGLGETSPLHF. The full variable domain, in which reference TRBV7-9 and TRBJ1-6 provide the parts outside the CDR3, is DTGVSQNPRHKITKRGQNVTFRCDPISEHNRLYWYRQTLGQGPEFLTYFQNEAQLEKSRLLSDRFSAERPKGSFSTLEIQRTEQGDSAMYLCATSGLGETSPLHFGNGTRLTVT.

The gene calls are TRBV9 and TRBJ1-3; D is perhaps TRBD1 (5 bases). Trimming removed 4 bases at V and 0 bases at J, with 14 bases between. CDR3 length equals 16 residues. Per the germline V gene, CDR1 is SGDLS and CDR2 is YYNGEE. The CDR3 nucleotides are TGTGCCAGCAGCCCAGACAGTGACGTCTCTGGAAACACCATATATTTT. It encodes CASSPDSDVSGNTIYF.

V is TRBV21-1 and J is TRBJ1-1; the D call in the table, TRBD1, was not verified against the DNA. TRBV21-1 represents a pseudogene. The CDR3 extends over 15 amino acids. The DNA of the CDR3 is TGTGCCAGCAGCAAATGGGGCCCAGGGCACACTGAAGCTTTCTTT. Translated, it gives CASSKWGPGHTEAFF.

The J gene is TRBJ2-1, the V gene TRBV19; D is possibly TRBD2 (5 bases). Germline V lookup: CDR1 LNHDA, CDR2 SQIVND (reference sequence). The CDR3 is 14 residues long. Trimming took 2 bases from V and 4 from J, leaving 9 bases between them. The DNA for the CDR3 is TGTGCCAGTAGTATAAGAGGACTTTACAATGAGCAGTTCTTC. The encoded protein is CASSIRGLYNEQFF.

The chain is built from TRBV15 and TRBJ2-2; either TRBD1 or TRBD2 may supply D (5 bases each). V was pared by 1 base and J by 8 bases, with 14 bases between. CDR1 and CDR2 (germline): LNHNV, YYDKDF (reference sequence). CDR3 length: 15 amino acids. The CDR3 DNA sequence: TGTGCCACCAGCAGAGGATGGGGGTCGTTGGGGGAGCTGTTTTTT. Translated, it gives CATSRGWGSLGELFF.

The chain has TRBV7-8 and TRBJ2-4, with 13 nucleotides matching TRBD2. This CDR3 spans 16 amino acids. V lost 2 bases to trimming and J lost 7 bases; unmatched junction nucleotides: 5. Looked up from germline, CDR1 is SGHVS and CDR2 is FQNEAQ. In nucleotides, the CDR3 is TGTGCCAGCAGCTTACTACTAGCGGGGGGGCAGAACATTCAGTACTTC. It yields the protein CASSLLLAGGQNIQYF.

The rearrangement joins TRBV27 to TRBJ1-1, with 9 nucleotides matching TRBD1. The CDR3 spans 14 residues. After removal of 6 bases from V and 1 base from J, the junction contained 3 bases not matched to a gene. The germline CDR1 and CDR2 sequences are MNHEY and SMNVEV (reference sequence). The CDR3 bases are TGTGCCAGCAGGGGGACAGGGTGGAACACTGAAGCTTTCTTT. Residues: CASRGTGWNTEAFF.

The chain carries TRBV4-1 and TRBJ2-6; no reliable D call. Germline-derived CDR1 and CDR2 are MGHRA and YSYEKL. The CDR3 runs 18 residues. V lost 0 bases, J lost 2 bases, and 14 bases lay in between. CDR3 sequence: CASSQDHRLTTGANVLTF. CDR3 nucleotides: TGCGCCAGCAGCCAAGATCATAGGCTTACTACTGGGGCCAACGTCCTGACTTTC.

The CDR3 region is CASSRVGEFYEQYF. CDR3 nucleotide sequence: TGTGCCAGCAGCCGGGTCGGGGAATTCTACGAGCAGTACTTC. This sequence joins TRBV11-2 and TRBJ2-7; D is possibly TRBD2 (5 bases). Germline V gene data show CDR1 as SGHAT and CDR2 as FQNNGV. The V gene lost 5 bases and the J gene lost 3 bases, with 14 bases spanning the gap. CDR3 size: 14 residues.

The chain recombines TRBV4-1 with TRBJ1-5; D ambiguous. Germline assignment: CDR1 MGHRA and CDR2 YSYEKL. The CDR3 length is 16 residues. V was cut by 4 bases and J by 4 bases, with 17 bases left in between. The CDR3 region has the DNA TGCGCCAGCAGCCCCCAAATGTCAGACCTAAATCAGCCCCAGCATTTT. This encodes CASSPQMSDLNQPQHF.

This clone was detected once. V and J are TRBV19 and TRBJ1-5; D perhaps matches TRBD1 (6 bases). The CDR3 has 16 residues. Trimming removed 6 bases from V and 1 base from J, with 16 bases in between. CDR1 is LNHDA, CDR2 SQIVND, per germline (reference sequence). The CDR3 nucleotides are TGTGCCAGTAGAGGGGGGGGCACTGGCAGCAATCAGCCCCAGCATTTT. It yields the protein CASRGGGTGSNQPQHF.

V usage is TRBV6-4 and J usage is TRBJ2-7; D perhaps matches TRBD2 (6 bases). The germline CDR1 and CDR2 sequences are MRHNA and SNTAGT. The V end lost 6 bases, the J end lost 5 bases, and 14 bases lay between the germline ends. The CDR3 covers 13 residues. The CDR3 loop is CASSPGTADEQYF. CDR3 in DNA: TGTGCCAGCAGCCCCGGGACTGCCGACGAGCAGTACTTC.

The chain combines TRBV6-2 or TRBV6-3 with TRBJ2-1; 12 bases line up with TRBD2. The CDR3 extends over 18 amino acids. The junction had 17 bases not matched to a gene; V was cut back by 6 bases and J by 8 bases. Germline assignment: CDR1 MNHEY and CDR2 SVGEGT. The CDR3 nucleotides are TGTGCCAGCAGCCTCCGACTAGCGGGGGCCCCCGGCCATTATGAGCAGTTCTTC. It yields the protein CASSLRLAGAPGHYEQFF.

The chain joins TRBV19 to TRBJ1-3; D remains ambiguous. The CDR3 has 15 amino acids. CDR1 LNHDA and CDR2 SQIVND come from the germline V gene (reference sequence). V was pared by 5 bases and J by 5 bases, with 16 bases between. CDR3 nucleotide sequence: TGTGCCAGTAGTTTTCGTGGTACAGACAGAAACACCATATATTTT. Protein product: CASSFRGTDRNTIYF.